This TCR beta chain was sequenced during a study of T cell repertoires in cytomegalovirus infection. Study in general: It was the public TCR beta signatures that indicated both CMV infection and matching HLA type. General study results and limits: HLA-C-restricted, CMV-specific TCR beta clonotypes were dominant ex vivo. Cumulative frequency of public TCR beta families picked out carriers of CMV plus the relevant HLA.

A few counts support this clonotype. Antigen specificity is unknown. TCRdb re-derived calls from the reads in MiXCR, one entry per CDR3 protein. The sample holds more than 250,000 distinct CDR3 sequences, roughly 13% seen once. The sample taken for sequencing was PBMCs. The clonotype originates from a human donor in good health (CMV status not recorded). Some clones in this sample may be carry-over from other donors' samples.

CDR3 region: CSGKGPHNEQFF. In nucleotides, the CDR3 is TGCAGCGGCAAGGGGCCCCACAATGAGCAGTTCTTC. V gene TRBV29-1 combines with J gene TRBJ2-1, with D tentatively TRBD1 (5 bases). The CDR3 length is 12 residues. V was shortened by 7 bases and J by 5 bases, with 12 bases between the two germline ends. Germline CDR1 SQVTM, CDR2 ANQGSEA.